This T cell receptor beta chain came from a study of OX40 agonist ivuxolimab in advanced cancers. As for the study in general: Hepatocellular carcinoma, melanoma, renal cell or head and neck cancer was diagnosed in the dose-escalation patients. Study observations and caveats: Determination of antigen specificity was not performed for the expanded peripheral T cells.

In the case of this clone: Its antigen is not known.

The germline CDR1 and CDR2 sequences are SGHNT and YENEEA. The ends were cut back, 8 bases at V and 5 bases at J, with 16 bases in the middle. The CDR3 loop spans 14 amino acids. Measured with immunoSEQ multiplex PCR; TCRdb has only the in-frame clones, and not every one. The sample has about 100,000 clones; 75% to 95% are singletons. The sequencing here drew on CD4+ or CD8+ T cells sorted from blood, taken in a trial of the OX40 agonist ivuxolimab. This clonotype was sampled from an adult with an advanced solid tumor such as melanoma, head and neck, liver or kidney cancer. V usage is TRBV11-3 and J usage is TRBJ2-1; D remains ambiguous. This CDR3 reads CASCVDVDHNEQFF. In nucleotides, the CDR3 is TGTGCCAGCTGCGTAGACGTGGACCACAATGAGCAGTTCTTC.